The present TCR beta chain was sequenced within a study of blood T cell repertoires in COVID-19. J lost 9 bases, V lost 5 bases, and 6 bases had no gene match. The CDR3 runs 14 residues. Germline V gene sequence: CDR1 SQVTM, CDR2 ANQGSEA. Libraries were prepared by immunoSEQ multiplex PCR; TCRdb keeps only in-frame clonotypes and omits some of them. The sample contains approximately 130,000 clones, more than 60% of which appear only once. The J gene is TRBJ2-1, the V gene TRBV29-1, with 14 bases matching TRBD2. This sequence originates from an older woman with acute or convalescent COVID-19. The source material was peripheral blood. The CDR3 sequence: CSVYGTSGRGEQFF. CDR3 nucleotide sequence: TGCAGCGTTTACGGGACTAGCGGGAGAGGTGAGCAGTTCTTC.